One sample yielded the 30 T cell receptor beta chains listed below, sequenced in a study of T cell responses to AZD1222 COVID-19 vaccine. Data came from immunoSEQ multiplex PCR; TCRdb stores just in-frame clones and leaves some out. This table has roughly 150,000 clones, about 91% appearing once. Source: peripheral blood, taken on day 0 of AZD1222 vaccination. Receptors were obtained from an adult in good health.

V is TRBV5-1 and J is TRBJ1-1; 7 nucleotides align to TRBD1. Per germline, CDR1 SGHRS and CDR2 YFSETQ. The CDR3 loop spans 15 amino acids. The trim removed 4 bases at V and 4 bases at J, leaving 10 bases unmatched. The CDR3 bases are TGCGCCAGCAGCATAGACCTGACAGGGTCCACTGAAGCTTTCTTT. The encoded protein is CASSIDLTGSTEAFF. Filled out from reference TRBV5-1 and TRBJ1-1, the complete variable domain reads KAGVTQTPRYLIKTRGQQVTLSCSPISGHRSVSWYQQTPGQGLQFLFEYFSETQRNKGNFPGRFSGRQFSNSRSEMNVSTLELGDSALYLCASSIDLTGSTEAFFGQGTRLTVV.

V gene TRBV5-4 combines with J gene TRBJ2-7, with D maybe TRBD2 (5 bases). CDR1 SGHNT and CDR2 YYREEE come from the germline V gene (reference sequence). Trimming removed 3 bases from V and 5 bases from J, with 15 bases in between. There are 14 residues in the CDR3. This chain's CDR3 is CASSSAGRAHEQYF. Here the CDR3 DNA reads TGTGCCAGCAGCTCCGCGGGTAGGGCCCACGAGCAGTACTTC.

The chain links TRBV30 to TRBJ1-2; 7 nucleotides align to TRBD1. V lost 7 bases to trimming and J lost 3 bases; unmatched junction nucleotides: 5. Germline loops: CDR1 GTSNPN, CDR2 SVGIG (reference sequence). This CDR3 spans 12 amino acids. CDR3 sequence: CASTGRYYGYTF. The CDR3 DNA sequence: TGTGCCTCGACAGGGCGCTACTATGGCTACACCTTC.

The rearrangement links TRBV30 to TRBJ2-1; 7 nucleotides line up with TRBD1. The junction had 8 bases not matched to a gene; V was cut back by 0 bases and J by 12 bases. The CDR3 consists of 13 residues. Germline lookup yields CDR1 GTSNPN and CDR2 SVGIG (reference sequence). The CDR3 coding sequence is TGTGCCTGGAGTGTCGGACAGGCGTGGGGGCAGTTCTTC. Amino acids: CAWSVGQAWGQFF.

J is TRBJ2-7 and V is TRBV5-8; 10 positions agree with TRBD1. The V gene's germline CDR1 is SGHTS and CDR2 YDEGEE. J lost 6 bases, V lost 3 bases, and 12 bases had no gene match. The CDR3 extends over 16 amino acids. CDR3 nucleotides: TGTGCCAGCAGCTCCGGCACAGGACAGGGGGGGCTCGAGCAGTACTTC. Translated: CASSSGTGQGGLEQYF.

In DNA form, the CDR3 reads TGTGCCAGCAGCCAGGGACATCCCTCTGGAAACACCATATATTTT. Translation gives CASSQGHPSGNTIYF. The V gene is TRBV3-1 (or the pseudogene TRBV3-2), the J gene TRBJ1-3, with D possibly TRBD1 on 6 matching bases. V was shortened by 3 bases and J by 0 bases, with 9 bases between the two germline ends. From germline, CDR1 is LGHDT and CDR2 YNNKEL (reference sequence). This CDR3 spans 15 amino acids.

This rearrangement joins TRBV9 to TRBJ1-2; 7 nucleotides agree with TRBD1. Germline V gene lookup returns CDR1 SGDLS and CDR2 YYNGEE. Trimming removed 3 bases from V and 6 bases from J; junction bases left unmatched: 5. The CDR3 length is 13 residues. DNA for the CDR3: TGTGCCAGCAGCGCGAACAGGGGCCATGGCTACACCTTC. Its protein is CASSANRGHGYTF.

CDR3 protein: CASSLLRLAGHEQFF. CDR3 nucleotide sequence: TGTGCCAGCAGCCTCCTACGACTAGCGGGACATGAGCAGTTCTTC. The chain carries TRBV6-2 or TRBV6-3 and TRBJ2-1; 11 bases map to TRBD2. Germline V CDR1 and CDR2: MNHEY, SVGEGT. V lost 6 bases, J lost 8 bases, and 9 bases stayed unmatched. The CDR3 totals 15 residues.

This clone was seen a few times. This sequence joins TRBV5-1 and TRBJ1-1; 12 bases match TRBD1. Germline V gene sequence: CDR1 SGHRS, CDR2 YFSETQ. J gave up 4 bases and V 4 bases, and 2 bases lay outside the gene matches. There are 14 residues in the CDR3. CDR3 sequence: CASSVGQGATEAFF. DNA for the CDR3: TGCGCCAGCAGCGTGGGACAGGGGGCCACTGAAGCTTTCTTT.

This CDR3 is CASSYGGKQETQYF. In DNA, the CDR3 is TGTGCCAGCAGTTACGGCGGGAAGCAAGAGACCCAGTACTTC. The chain carries TRBV6-5 and TRBJ2-5, with D possibly being TRBD2 (6 bases). Per the germline V gene, CDR1 is MNHEY and CDR2 is SVGAGI. This CDR3 has 14 residues. V dropped 2 bases and J dropped 2 bases, with 9 bases sitting between them.

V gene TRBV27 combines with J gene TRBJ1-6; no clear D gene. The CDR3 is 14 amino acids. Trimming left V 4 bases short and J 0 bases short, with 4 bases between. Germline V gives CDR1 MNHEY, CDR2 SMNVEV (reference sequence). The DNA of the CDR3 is TGTGCCAGCAGTTCTGGCTCCTATAATTCACCCCTCCACTTT. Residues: CASSSGSYNSPLHF.

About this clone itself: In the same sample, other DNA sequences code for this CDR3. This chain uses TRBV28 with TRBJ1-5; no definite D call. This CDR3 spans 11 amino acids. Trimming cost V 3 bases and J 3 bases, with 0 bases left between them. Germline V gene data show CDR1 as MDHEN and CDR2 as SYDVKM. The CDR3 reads CASSFNQPQHF. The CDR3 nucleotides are TGTGCCAGCAGTTTCAATCAGCCCCAGCATTTT. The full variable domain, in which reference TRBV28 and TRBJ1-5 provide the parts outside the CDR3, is DVKVTQSSRYLVKRTGEKVFLECVQDMDHENMFWYRQDPGLGLRLIYFSYDVKMKEKGDIPEGYSVSREKKERFSLILESASTNQTSMYLCASSFNQPQHFGDGTRLSIL.

The DNA of the CDR3 is TGCGCCAGCAGCTCCCTGAGAGGAGCAGTTGCGAATGAGCAGTTCTTC. Amino acid sequence: CASSSLRGAVANEQFF. The chain links TRBV5-1 to TRBJ2-1; D is uncertain. Trimming shortened V by 3 bases and J by 7 bases, and 20 bases separated the two germline ends. Germline values: CDR1 SGHRS, CDR2 YFSETQ. The CDR3 totals 16 residues.

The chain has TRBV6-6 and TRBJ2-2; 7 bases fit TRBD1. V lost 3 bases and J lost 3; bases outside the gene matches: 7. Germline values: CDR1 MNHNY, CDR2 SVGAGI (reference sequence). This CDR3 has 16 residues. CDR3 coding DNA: TGTGCCAGCAGTTATCACAAGGGACAGTACACCGGGGAGCTGTTTTTT. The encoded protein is CASSYHKGQYTGELFF.

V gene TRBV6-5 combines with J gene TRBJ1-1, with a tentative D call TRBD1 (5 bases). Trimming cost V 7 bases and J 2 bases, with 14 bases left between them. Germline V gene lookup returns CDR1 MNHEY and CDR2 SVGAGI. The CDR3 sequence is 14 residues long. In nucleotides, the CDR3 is TGTGCCAGCACTAAGGGGTTGTTAAACACTGAAGCTTTCTTT. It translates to CASTKGLLNTEAFF.

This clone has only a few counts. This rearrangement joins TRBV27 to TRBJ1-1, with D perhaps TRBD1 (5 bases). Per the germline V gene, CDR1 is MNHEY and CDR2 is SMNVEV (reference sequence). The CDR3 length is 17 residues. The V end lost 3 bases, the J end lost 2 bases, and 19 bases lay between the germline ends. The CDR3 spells CASSFYRQRNVNTEAFF. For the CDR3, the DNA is TGTGCCAGCAGTTTTTACCGACAGCGGAATGTTAACACTGAAGCTTTCTTT.

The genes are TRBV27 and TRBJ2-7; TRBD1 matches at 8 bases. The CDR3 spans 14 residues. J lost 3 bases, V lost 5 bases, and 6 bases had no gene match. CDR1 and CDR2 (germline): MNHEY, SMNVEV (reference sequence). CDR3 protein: CASSLDRVGYEQYF. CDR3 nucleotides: TGTGCCAGCAGTCTGGACAGGGTAGGCTACGAGCAGTACTTC.

CDR3: CATSRDGAGGTEAFF. CDR3 DNA sequence: TGTGCCACCAGCAGAGATGGAGCGGGTGGTACTGAAGCTTTCTTT. The chain joins TRBV15 to TRBJ1-1; D unclear. The CDR3 consists of 15 residues. In germline, CDR1 is LNHNV, CDR2 YYDKDF (reference sequence). Between the trimmed V and J ends, which lost 0 bases and 5 bases, there was a span of 13 bases.

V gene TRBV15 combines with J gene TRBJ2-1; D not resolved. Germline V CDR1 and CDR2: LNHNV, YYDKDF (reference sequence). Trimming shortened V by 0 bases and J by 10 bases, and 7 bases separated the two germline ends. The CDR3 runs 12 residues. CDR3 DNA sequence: TGTGCCACCAGCAGAGATCGTCAGGAGCAGTTCTTC. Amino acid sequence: CATSRDRQEQFF.

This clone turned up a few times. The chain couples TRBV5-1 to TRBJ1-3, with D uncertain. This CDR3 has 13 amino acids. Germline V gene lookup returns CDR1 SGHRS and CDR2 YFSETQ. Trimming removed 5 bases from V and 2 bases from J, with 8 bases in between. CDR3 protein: CASSGAAGNTIYF. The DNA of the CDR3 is TGCGCCAGCAGTGGAGCAGCTGGAAACACCATATATTTT.

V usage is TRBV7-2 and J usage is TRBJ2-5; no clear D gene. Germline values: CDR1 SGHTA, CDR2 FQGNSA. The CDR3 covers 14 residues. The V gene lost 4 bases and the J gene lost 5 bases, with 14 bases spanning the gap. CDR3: CASSSDSTRETQYF. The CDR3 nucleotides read TGTGCCAGCAGCTCCGACTCCACAAGGGAGACCCAGTACTTC.

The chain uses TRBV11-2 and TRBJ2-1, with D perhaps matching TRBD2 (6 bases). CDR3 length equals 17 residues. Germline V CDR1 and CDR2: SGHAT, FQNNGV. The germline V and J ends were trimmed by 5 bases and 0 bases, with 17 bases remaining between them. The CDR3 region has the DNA TGTGCCAGCAGCCACGGCCAGGGAGGTCCCTCCTACAATGAGCAGTTCTTC. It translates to CASSHGQGGPSYNEQFF. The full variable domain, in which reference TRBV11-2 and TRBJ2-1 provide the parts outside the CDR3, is EAGVAQSPRYKIIEKRQSVAFWCNPISGHATLYWYQQILGQGPKLLIQFQNNGVVDDSQLPKDRFSAERLKGVDSTLKIQPAKLEDSAVYLCASSHGQGGPSYNEQFFGPGTRLTVL.

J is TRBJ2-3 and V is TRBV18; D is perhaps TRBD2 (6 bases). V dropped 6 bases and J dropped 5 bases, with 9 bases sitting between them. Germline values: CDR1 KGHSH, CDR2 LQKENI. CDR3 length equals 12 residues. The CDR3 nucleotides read TGTGCCAGCTCTCGGGGGATAGATACGCAGTATTTT. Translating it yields CASSRGIDTQYF.

This chain's CDR3 is CATSRDIDDEQYF. DNA of the CDR3: TGTGCCACCAGCAGAGATATCGACGACGAGCAGTACTTC. The V and J genes are TRBV15 and TRBJ2-7; D remains ambiguous. This CDR3 contains 13 residues. Germline V gives CDR1 LNHNV, CDR2 YYDKDF (reference sequence). V gave up 0 bases and J gave up 5 bases, with 8 bases separating them.

CDR3 nucleotides: TGTGCCAGTAGTATAGAGGGGGGGCGCGGGCAGCCCCAGCATTTT. Encoded protein: CASSIEGGRGQPQHF. This chain joins TRBV19 and TRBJ1-5; D might be TRBD1 (6 bases). The germline CDR1 and CDR2 sequences are LNHDA and SQIVND (reference sequence). The CDR3 spans 15 residues. V was cut by 0 bases and J by 7 bases, with 13 bases left in between.

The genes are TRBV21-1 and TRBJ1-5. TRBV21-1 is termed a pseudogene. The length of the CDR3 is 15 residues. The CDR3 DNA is TGTGCCAGCAGCAAGGTGGACCCTGACAATCAGCCCCAGCATTTT. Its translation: CASSKVDPDNQPQHF.

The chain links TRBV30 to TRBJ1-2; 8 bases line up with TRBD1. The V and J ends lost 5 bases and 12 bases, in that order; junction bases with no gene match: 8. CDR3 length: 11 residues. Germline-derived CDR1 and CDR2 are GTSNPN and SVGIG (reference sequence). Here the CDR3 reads CAWEQGDHDTF. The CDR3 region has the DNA TGTGCCTGGGAACAGGGGGATCACGACACCTTC.

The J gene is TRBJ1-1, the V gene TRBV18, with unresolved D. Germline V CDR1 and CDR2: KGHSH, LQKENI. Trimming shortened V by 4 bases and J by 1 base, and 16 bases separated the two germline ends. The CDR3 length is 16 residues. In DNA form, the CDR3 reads TGTGCCAGCTCACGGAAGGTAGTAGGCGAGAACACTGAAGCTTTCTTT. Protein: CASSRKVVGENTEAFF.

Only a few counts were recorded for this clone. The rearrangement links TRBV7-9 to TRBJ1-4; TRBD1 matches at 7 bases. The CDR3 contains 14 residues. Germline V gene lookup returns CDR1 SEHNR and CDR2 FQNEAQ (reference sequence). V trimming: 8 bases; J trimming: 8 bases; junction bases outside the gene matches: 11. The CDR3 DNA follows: TGTGCCAGCGCCGCGGAGGGGGCGGACGAAAAACTGTTTTTT. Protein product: CASAAEGADEKLFF.

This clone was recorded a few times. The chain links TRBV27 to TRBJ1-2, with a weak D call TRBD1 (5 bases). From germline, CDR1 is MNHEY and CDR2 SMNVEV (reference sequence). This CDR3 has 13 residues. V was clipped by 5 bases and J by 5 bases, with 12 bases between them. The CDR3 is CASSPLDSYGYTF. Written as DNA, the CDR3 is TGTGCCAGCAGTCCCCTCGACAGTTATGGCTACACCTTC.